The clone carrying this T cell receptor (beta chain) has more than one count but fewer than ten. Its cognate antigen is unknown. This sample stems from a study of T cell repertoires in cytomegalovirus infection. As for the study in general: It can be stated that public TCR beta signatures indicated CMV infection as well as a matching HLA type. Points from the study as a whole: There were carriers of CMV plus the relevant HLA, and cumulative public TCR beta family frequency identified them. The response measured ex vivo was dominated by TCR beta clonotypes (HLA-C-restricted and CMV-specific).

From the reads, TCRdb called clonotypes with MiXCR, one entry per CDR3 protein. Here the sample spans about 830,000 distinct CDR3 sequences, approximately 29% being singletons. V shed 6 bases, J shed 5 bases, and the junction held 10 bases outside the gene matches. CDR3 size: 15 residues. Germline V gene lookup returns CDR1 MNHNY and CDR2 SVGAGI (reference sequence). This TCR was recovered from a human donor in good health (CMV status not recorded). Some clones in this sample may be carry-over from other donors' samples. This specimen consisted of cultured CD8+ T cells from PBMCs, obtained from culture after CMV antigen stimulation. This chain connects TRBV6-6 to TRBJ2-7; 10 positions match TRBD2. The CDR3 is CASSTSGVYGDEQYF. The DNA of the CDR3 is TGTGCCAGCAGCACTAGCGGGGTTTACGGGGACGAGCAGTACTTC.